A single sample is the source of the 11 T cell receptor beta chains below, sequenced in a study of T cells in Graves' hyperthyroidism and ophthalmopathy. RNA transcripts gave rise to amplified TCR beta CDR3 regions. Carried out on the TCR CDR3, a first-round RT-PCR used the HTBI primer set. TCRdb re-called the multiplex PCR reads through MiXCR, storing one row per CDR3 protein. The table has about 360,000 distinct CDR3 sequences, approximately 13% seen once. Source material: blood. These receptors were collected from a woman younger than 30 with Graves' hyperthyroidism.

This clonotype has a count of ten or more. The chain's CDR3 is CSASSDGQDNQPQHF. In DNA form, the CDR3 reads TGCAGTGCTAGTTCGGACGGGCAGGACAATCAGCCCCAGCATTTT. The gene calls are TRBV20-1 and TRBJ1-5; no definite D call. The V gene lost 3 bases and the J gene lost 3 bases, with 15 bases spanning the gap. The V gene's germline CDR1 is DFQATT and CDR2 SNEGSKA (reference sequence). This CDR3 is 15 amino acids long.

This clonotype was counted at least ten times. The chain has TRBV28 and TRBJ2-1; D uncertain. The germline V gene encodes CDR1 MDHEN and CDR2 SYDVKM. This CDR3 is 11 amino acids long. V was cut by 0 bases and J by 11 bases, with 5 bases left in between. The CDR3 protein is CASSLWGQQFF. DNA of the CDR3: TGTGCCAGCAGTTTATGGGGTCAGCAGTTCTTC.

This clonotype was detected ten times or more. The chain has TRBV30 and TRBJ2-7, with 7 bases lining up with TRBD2. V gave up 4 bases and J gave up 4 bases; unmatched junction bases: 7. Germline CDR1 reads GTSNPN; CDR2 reads SVGIG (reference sequence). CDR3 length: 13 residues. In nucleotides, the CDR3 is TGTGCCTGGACACGGGACTACGAGTACGAGCAGTACTTC. It specifies CAWTRDYEYEQYF.

The table lists this clonotype with a few counts. V is TRBV29-1 and J is TRBJ2-3, with TRBD1 as a possible D gene (5 bases). This CDR3 is built from 14 residues. Germline CDR1 reads SQVTM; CDR2 reads ANQGSEA. Trimming stripped 7 bases from V and 2 bases from J, with 16 bases between. The CDR3 loop reads CSASGRSLTDTQYF. The CDR3 DNA follows: TGCAGCGCCTCAGGGCGGAGCCTCACAGATACGCAGTATTTT.

The V and J genes are TRBV7-3 and TRBJ2-5; D gene unclear. Trimming took off 4 bases at V and 5 bases at J, with 11 bases between the two ends. Germline V gene sequence: CDR1 SGHTA, CDR2 FQGTGA. The CDR3 is made up of 13 amino acids. CDR3 residues: CASSSDTGETQYF. CDR3 in DNA: TGTGCCAGCAGCTCCGATACCGGGGAGACCCAGTACTTC.

This clonotype was recorded a few times. The rearrangement links TRBV9 to TRBJ2-5, with D perhaps matching TRBD1 or TRBD2 (5 bases each). The CDR3 is made up of 16 amino acids. Germline-derived CDR1 and CDR2 are SGDLS and YYNGEE. Trimming took off 2 bases at V and 0 bases at J, with 14 bases between the two ends. This CDR3 is CASSVSPLGDQETQYF. In DNA form, the CDR3 reads TGTGCCAGCAGCGTGAGCCCCCTGGGGGACCAAGAGACCCAGTACTTC. Filled out from reference TRBV9 and TRBJ2-5, the complete variable domain reads DSGVTQTPKHLITATGQRVTLRCSPRSGDLSVYWYQQSLDQGLQFLIQYYNGEERAKGNILERFSAQQFPDLHSELNLSSLELGDSALYFCASSVSPLGDQETQYFGPGTRLLVL.

Many counts were recorded for this clonotype. In nucleotides, the CDR3 is TGCAGTGCTAGTCTAGGACAGGCCCATCCCGTTAATCAGCCCCAGCATTTT. The encoded protein is CSASLGQAHPVNQPQHF. The chain is built from TRBV20-1 and TRBJ1-5, with 7 bases identical to TRBD1. Germline trimming cut 3 bases from V and 4 bases from J; bases unmatched to any gene: 15. The CDR3 sequence is 17 residues long. Germline CDR1 is DFQATT and CDR2 is SNEGSKA (reference sequence).

This clonotype occurred a few times. The chain uses TRBV19 and TRBJ2-3; 8 bases line up with TRBD1. The CDR3 has 17 amino acids. The germline CDR1 and CDR2 sequences are LNHDA and SQIVND (reference sequence). V shed 9 bases and J 3 bases; nucleotides not matched to a gene: 17. The CDR3 DNA reads as TGTGCCAGGTCCGCGGACAGGGCCTCGACGTGGACAGATACGCAGTATTTT. Translation gives CARSADRASTWTDTQYF.

The rearrangement joins TRBV10-3 to TRBJ1-1; D is perhaps TRBD1 (5 bases). Germline V lookup: CDR1 ENHRY, CDR2 SYGVKD. The CDR3 has 14 amino acids. V was shortened by 3 bases and J by 5 bases, with 13 bases between the two germline ends. CDR3 in amino acids: CAISDRWEGTEAFF. CDR3 DNA sequence: TGTGCCATCAGTGACAGGTGGGAGGGGACTGAAGCTTTCTTT.

Details on this clonotype: A clone one base away is much larger, so this may be a read error. The chain carries TRBV7-2 and TRBJ1-4, with 7 bases that match TRBD1. In germline, CDR1 is SGHTA, CDR2 FQGNSA. This CDR3 is 14 amino acids long. Here the CDR3 DNA reads TGTGTCAGCAGCTCGACAGGGTTTAGTGAAAAACTGTTTTTT. As protein: CVSSSTGFSEKLFF.

Remarks on this clonotype: This may stem from a read error, because a much larger clone lies one nucleotide away. The rearrangement links TRBV20-1 to TRBJ1-5, with a tentative D call TRBD1 (5 bases). The CDR3 runs 17 residues. V dropped 0 bases and J dropped 4 bases, with 19 bases sitting between them. Germline V CDR1 and CDR2: DFQATT, SNEGSKA (reference sequence). The CDR3, as DNA: TGCAGTGCTAGAGATATAACAAGGGGCGAAGGAAATCAGCCCCAGCATTTT. This encodes CSARDITRGEGNQPQHF.